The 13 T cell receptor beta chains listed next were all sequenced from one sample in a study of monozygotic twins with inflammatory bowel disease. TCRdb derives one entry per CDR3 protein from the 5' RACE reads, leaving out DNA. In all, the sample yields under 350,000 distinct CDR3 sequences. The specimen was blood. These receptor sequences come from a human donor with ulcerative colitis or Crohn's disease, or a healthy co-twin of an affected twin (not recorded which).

The CDR3 protein is CASSTWITPGWNEQFF. The chain uses TRBV5-6 and TRBJ2-1; lacking DNA, the TRBD1 call made by TCRdb goes unchecked. The CDR3 runs 16 residues. CDR1 is SGHDT, CDR2 YYEEEE, per germline.

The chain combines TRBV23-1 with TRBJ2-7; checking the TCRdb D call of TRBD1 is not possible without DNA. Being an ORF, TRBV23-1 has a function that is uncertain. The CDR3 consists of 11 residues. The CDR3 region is CASGTGNEQYF.

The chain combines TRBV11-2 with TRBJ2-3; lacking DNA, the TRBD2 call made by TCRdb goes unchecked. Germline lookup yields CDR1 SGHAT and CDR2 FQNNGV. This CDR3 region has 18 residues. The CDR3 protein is CASSLDPTISRGTDTQYF.

CDR3 protein: CASSLPGQGGNQPQHF. The chain recombines TRBV28 with TRBJ1-5; checking the TCRdb D call of TRBD1 is not possible without DNA. Germline values: CDR1 MDHEN, CDR2 SYDVKM. The CDR3 loop spans 16 amino acids.

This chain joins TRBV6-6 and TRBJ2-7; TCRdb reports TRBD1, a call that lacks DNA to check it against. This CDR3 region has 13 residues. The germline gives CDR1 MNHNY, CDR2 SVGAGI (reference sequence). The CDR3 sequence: CASSSDRPYEQYF.

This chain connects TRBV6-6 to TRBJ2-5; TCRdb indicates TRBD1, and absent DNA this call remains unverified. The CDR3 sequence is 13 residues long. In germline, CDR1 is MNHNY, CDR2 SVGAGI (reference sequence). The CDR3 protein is CASSNGNQETQYF.

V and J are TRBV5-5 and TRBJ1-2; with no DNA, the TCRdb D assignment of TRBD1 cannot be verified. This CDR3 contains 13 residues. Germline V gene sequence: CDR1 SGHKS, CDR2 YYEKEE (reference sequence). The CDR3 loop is CASSPQGFYGYTF.

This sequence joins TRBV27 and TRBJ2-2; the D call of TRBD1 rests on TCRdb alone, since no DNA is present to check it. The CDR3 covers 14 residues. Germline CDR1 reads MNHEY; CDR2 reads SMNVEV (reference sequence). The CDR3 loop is CASSLSRGSGELFF.

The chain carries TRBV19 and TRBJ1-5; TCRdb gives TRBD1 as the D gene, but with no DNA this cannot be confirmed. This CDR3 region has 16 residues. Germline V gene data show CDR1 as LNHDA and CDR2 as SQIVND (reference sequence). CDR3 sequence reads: CASSIRAGARNQPQHF.

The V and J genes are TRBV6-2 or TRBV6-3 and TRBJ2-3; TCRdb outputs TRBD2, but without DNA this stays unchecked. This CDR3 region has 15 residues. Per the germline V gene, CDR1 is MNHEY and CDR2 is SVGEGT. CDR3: CASSDLAGGTDTQYF.

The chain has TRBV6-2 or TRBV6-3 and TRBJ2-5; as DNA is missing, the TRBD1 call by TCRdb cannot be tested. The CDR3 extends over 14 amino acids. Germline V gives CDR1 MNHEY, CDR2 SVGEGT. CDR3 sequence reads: CASSSTDRGGTQYF.

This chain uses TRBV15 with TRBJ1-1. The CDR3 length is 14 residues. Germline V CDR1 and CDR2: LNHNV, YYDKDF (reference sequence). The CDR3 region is CATSRDTLGAEAFF.

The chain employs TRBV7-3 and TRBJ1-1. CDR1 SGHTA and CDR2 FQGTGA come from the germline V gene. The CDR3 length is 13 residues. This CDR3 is CASSSGDFTEAFF.